This note documents a single T cell receptor beta chain sequence. The target of this receptor is not known. The input lacks base qualities; no much larger clone sits a single base away. Each collaborating institution followed its own protocols to collect whole blood in K2EDTA tubes. For TCRbeta analysis, collaborators shipped samples as frozen whole blood, isolated PBMCs, or DNA extracted from either of those sample types. V is trimmed back by 5 bases and J by 10 bases, and the junction contains 9 bases that no gene match accounts for. From the cysteine through the phenylalanine, the CDR3 covers 13 amino acids. Just CDR3 DNA is preserved here, 39 bases in frame from base 1. Taken from the germline V gene, the CDR1 and CDR2 loops are SQVTM and ANQGSEA. These data come from a study of blood T cell repertoires in COVID-19 (dated by TCRdb to about 2020). Some background on the complete study: Collaborator samples came from the United States, Italy and Spain and covered acute and convalescent phases of COVID-19. HLA class I and class II types, where available, came from metadata supplied by the sample provider rather than from assay-based typing. The sample metadata nearly always contained a de-identified subject ID, COVID-19 status, age in years and sex. Deeply sampled blood TCRbeta repertoires from subjects exposed to, actively infected with, or recovered from COVID-19 were included in the dataset. The prospective study material was composed of cDNA or gDNA derived from T cells, B-cell-depleted T cells, or PBMCs. The samples were drawn from two sources: the first 160 participants of the ongoing ImmuneRACE study, and 950 to 1,500 subjects contributed by 6 global collaborators. The repertoires were released in a freely available public database intended as a resource for research on the immune response to SARS-CoV-2.

TCRbeta CDR3 regions were amplified from genomic DNA by means of the immunoSEQ Assay, a bias-controlled multiplex PCR. Per the source publication's procedure: Within the assay, amplification of reference gene primers was used to estimate how many nucleated cells each sample contained. Sequence reads were collapsed and filtered to measure the absolute abundance of every unique TCRbeta CDR3 rearrangement. For each sample, productive Simpson clonality was calculated as the square root of Simpson's diversity index across productive rearrangements. As stored in TCRdb, this immuneACCESS dataset retains in-frame rearrangements with V and J assigned. A fraction of the clones does not appear; measured against another copy, unresolved V genes explain less than half of the discrepancy, and the remainder lacks a known reason. That table is the source of V, J and clone size, and D and trimming were worked out from the DNA. The sample table records about 100,000 clones; around 84% of these occur just once. 26% of the sample lies in the top ten.

Study-wide findings and limitations: How much clinical and demographic metadata was included differed by source and by participant, and the metadata was provided uncurated.

This TCR derives from a man aged 55 to 70 with acute or convalescent COVID-19. In this chain, TRBV29-1 is recombined with TRBJ1-4, and 8 junction bases match TRBD1. The sequencing input was peripheral blood. Here the CDR3 is given as CSVKQGGMGKLFF. The bases read TGCAGCGTTAAACAGGGGGGAATGGGAAAACTGTTTTTT.